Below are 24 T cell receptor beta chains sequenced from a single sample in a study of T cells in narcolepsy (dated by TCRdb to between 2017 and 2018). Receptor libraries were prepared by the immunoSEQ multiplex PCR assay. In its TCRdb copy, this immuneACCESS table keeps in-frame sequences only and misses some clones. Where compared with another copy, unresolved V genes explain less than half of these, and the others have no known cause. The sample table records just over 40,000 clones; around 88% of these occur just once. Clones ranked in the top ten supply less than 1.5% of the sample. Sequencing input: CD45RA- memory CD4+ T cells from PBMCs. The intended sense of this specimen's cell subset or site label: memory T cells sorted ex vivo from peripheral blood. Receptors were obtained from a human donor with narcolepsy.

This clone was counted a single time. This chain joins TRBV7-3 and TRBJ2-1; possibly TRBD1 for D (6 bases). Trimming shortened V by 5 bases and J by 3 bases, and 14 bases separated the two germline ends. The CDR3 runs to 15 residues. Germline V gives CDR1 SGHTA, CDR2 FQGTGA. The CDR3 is CASSPTGWDYNEQFF. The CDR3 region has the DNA TGTGCCAGCAGCCCGACAGGTTGGGACTACAATGAGCAGTTCTTC.

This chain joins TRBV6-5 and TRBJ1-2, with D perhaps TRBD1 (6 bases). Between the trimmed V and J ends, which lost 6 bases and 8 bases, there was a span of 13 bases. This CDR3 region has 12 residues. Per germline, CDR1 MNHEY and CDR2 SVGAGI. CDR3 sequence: CASRRTGRGYTF. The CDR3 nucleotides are TGTGCCAGCAGACGAACAGGGCGCGGCTACACCTTC.

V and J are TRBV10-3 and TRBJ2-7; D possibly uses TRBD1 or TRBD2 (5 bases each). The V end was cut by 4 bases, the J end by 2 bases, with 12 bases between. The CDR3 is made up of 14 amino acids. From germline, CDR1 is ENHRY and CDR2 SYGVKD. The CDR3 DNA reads TGTGCCATCAGTGGGGGGACGGGAACCTACGAGCAGTACTTC. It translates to CAISGGTGTYEQYF.

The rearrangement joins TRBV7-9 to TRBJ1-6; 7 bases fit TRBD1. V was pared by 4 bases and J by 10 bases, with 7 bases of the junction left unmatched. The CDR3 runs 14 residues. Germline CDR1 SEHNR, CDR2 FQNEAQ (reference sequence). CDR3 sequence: CASSYDRVGSPLHF. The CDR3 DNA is TGTGCCAGCAGCTACGACAGGGTGGGATCACCCCTCCACTTT.

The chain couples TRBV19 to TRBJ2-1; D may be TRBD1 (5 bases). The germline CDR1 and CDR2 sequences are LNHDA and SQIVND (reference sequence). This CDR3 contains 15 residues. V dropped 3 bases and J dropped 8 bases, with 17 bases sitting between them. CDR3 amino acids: CASSIAQDPLHEQFF. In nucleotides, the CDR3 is TGTGCCAGTAGTATCGCACAGGACCCCCTTCATGAGCAGTTCTTC.

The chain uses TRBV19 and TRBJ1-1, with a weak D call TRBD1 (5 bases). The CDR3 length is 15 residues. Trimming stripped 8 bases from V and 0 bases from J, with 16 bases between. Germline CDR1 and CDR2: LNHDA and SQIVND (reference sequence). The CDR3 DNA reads TGTGCCAGTCGGGGATCAGGGTCCATGAACACTGAAGCTTTCTTT. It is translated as CASRGSGSMNTEAFF.

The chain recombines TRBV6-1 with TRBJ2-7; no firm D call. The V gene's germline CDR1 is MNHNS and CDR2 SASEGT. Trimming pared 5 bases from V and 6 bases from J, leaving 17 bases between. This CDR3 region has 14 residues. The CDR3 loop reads CASSFNSPGPEQYF. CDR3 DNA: TGTGCCAGCAGTTTTAACTCTCCCGGTCCCGAGCAGTACTTC.

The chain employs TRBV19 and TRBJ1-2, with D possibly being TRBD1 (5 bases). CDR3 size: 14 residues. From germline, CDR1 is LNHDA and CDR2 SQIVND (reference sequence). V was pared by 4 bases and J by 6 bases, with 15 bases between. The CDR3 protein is CASSNRRRGHGYTF. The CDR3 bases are TGTGCCAGTAGTAACCGACGGCGGGGCCATGGCTACACCTTC.

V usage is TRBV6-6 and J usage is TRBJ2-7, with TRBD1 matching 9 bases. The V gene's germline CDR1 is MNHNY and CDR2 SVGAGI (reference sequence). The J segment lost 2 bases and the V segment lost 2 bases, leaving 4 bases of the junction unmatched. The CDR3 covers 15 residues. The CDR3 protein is CASSYTGQGPYEQYF. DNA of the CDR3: TGTGCCAGCAGTTACACGGGACAGGGCCCCTACGAGCAGTACTTC.

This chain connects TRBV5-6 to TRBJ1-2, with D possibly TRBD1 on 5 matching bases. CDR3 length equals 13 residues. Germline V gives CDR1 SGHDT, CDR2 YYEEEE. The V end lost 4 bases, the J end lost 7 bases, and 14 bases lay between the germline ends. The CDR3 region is CASSLTRGSGYTF. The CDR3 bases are TGTGCCAGCAGCCTAACAAGGGGATCTGGCTACACCTTC. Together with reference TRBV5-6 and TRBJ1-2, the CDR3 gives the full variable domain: DAGVTQSPTHLIKTRGQQVTLRCSPKSGHDTVSWYQQALGQGPQFIFQYYEEEERQRGNFPDRFSGHQFPNYSSELNVNALLLGDSALYLCASSLTRGSGYTFGSGTRLTVV.

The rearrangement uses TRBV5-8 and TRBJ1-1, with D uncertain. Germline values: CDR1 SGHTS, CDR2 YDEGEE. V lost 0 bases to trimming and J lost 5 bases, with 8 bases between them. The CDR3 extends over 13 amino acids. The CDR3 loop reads CASSLAEVTEAFF. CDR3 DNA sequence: TGTGCCAGCAGCTTGGCCGAGGTTACTGAAGCTTTCTTT.

This CDR3 reads CSARDPRGYTF. In DNA form, the CDR3 reads TGCAGTGCTAGAGATCCGAGGGGCTACACCTTC. The genes are TRBV20-1 and TRBJ1-2; D call uncertain. Germline values: CDR1 DFQATT, CDR2 SNEGSKA (reference sequence). The length of the CDR3 is 11 residues. The ends were cut back, 0 bases at V and 8 bases at J, with 7 bases in the middle.

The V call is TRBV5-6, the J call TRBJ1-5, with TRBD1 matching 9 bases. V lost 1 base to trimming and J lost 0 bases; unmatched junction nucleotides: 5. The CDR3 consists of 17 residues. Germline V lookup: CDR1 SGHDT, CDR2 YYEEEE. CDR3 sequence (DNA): TGTGCCAGCAGCTTGTTGGGACAGGGTTATAGCAATCAGCCCCAGCATTTT. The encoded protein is CASSLLGQGYSNQPQHF.

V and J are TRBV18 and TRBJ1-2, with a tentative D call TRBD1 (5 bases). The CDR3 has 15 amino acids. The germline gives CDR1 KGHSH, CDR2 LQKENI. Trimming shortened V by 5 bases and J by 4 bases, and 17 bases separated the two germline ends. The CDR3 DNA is TGTGCCAGCTCATCCCGACAGACCTTTAGCTATGGCTACACCTTC. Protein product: CASSSRQTFSYGYTF.

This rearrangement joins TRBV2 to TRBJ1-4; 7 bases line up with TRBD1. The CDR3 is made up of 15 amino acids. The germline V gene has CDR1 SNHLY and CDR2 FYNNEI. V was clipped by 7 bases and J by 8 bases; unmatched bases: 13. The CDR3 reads CASKRATGFGEKLFF. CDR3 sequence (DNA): TGTGCCAGCAAACGTGCGACAGGGTTTGGGGAAAAACTGTTTTTT.

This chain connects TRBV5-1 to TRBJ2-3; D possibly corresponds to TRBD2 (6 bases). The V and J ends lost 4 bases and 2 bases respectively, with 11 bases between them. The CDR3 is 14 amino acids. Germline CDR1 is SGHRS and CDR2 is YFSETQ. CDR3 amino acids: CASSDGGATDTQYF. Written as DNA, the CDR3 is TGCGCCAGCAGCGACGGCGGGGCCACAGATACGCAGTATTTT.

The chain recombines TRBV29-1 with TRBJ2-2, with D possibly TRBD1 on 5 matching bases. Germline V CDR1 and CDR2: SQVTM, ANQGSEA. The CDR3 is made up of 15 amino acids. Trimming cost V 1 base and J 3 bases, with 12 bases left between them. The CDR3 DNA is TGCAGCGTTGAAGCTTCAGGGAAATACACCGGGGAGCTGTTTTTT. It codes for CSVEASGKYTGELFF.

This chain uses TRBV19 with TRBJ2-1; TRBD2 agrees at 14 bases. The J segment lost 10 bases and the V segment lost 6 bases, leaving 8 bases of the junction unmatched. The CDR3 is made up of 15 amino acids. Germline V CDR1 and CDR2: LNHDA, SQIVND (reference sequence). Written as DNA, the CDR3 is TGTGCCAGTAGCCCGGGACTAGCGGGAGTTGGAGAGCAGTTCTTC. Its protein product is CASSPGLAGVGEQFF.

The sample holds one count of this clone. DNA for the CDR3: TGTGCCGCGGGACTAGCGGGTGGCAATGAGCAGTTCTTC. Its translation is CAAGLAGGNEQFF. This chain joins TRBV6-5 and TRBJ2-1; 12 bases are a match to TRBD2. This CDR3 spans 13 amino acids. CDR1 MNHEY and CDR2 SVGAGI come from the germline V gene. V shed 11 bases, J shed 6 bases, and the junction held 5 bases outside the gene matches.

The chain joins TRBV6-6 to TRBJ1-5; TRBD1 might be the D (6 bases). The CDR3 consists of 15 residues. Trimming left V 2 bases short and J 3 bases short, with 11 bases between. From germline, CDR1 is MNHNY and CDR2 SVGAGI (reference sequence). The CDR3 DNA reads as TGTGCCAGCAGTTACCTACAGGGATCCAATCAGCCCCAGCATTTT. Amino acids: CASSYLQGSNQPQHF.

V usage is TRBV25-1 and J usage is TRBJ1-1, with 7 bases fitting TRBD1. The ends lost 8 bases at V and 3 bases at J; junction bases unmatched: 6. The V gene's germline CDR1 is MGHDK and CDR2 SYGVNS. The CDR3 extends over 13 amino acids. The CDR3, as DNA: TGTGCCAGCCGCGAGGGGGCGGACACTGAAGCTTTCTTT. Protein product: CASREGADTEAFF.

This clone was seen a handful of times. This CDR3 reads CASSTGGNRGEKLFF. In nucleotides, the CDR3 is TGTGCCAGCAGCACCGGGGGTAACAGGGGTGAAAAACTGTTTTTT. The chain uses TRBV6-6 and TRBJ1-4; 7 bases fit TRBD1. V lost 6 bases, J lost 7 bases, and 11 bases stayed unmatched. The CDR3 extends over 15 amino acids. The germline V gene has CDR1 MNHNY and CDR2 SVGAGI (reference sequence).

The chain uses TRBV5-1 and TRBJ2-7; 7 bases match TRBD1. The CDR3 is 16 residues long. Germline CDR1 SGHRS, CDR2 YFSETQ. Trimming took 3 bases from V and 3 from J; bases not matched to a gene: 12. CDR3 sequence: CASSSGAGTDFYEQYF. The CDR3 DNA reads TGCGCCAGCAGCTCCGGCGCCGGGACAGACTTCTACGAGCAGTACTTC.

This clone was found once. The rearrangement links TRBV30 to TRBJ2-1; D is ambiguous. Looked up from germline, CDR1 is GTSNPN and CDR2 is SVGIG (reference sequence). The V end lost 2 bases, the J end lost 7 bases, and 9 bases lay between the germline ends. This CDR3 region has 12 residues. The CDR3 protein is CAWSTVGNEQFF. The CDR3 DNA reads TGTGCCTGGAGTACGGTGGGGAATGAGCAGTTCTTC.